The 17 T cell receptor beta chains reported below all come from one sample, sequenced in a study of cytomegalovirus exposure and HLA in healthy donors. The protocol was immunoSEQ multiplex PCR, while the TCRdb copy is restricted to in-frame clones and leaves out a portion. The table records around 300,000 clones, approximately 86% of them present only once. Sample: PBMCs. All receptors come from a man aged 25-40 years in good health and CMV-seronegative.

This chain connects TRBV18 to TRBJ1-1; D call uncertain. Germline V gene lookup returns CDR1 KGHSH and CDR2 LQKENI. The CDR3 has 14 amino acids. V was clipped by 3 bases and J by 2 bases, with 10 bases between them. The CDR3: CASSPAAVNTEAFF. Here the CDR3 DNA reads TGTGCCAGCTCACCCGCTGCGGTAAACACTGAAGCTTTCTTT.

The genes are TRBV11-2 and TRBJ2-5; TRBD1 aligns across 12 bases. The trim removed 1 base at V and 5 bases at J, leaving 11 bases unmatched. CDR3 length: 18 residues. Looked up from germline, CDR1 is SGHAT and CDR2 is FQNNGV. The CDR3 DNA reads as TGTGCCAGCAGCTTAGTGGGGACAGGGGGCGAAATTGCGGAGACCCAGTACTTC. Residues: CASSLVGTGGEIAETQYF.

The rearrangement uses TRBV7-9 and TRBJ1-6, with TRBD1 matching over 7 bases. Losses at the gene ends were 4 bases for V and 13 bases for J; bases not matched to a gene: 10. Germline CDR1 SEHNR, CDR2 FQNEAQ (reference sequence). CDR3 length: 14 residues. This CDR3 reads CASSSWTGSTPLHF. The DNA for the CDR3 is TGTGCCAGCAGCTCATGGACAGGATCTACGCCCCTCCACTTT. Variable domain in full (rest from reference TRBV7-9 and TRBJ1-6): DTGVSQNPRHKITKRGQNVTFRCDPISEHNRLYWYRQTLGQGPEFLTYFQNEAQLEKSRLLSDRFSAERPKGSFSTLEIQRTEQGDSAMYLCASSSWTGSTPLHFGNGTRLTVT.

The chain is built from TRBV7-2 and TRBJ1-5; tentative D call: TRBD1 (6 bases). V was trimmed by 3 bases and J by 4 bases, leaving 19 bases between them. CDR1 and CDR2 from the germline V gene are SGHTA and FQGNSA. The CDR3 runs to 17 residues. CDR3 nucleotides: TGTGCCAGCAGCTTTCGAGGGGGGGCCCCGACAAATCAGCCCCAGCATTTT. This translates into CASSFRGGAPTNQPQHF.

In DNA, the CDR3 is TGTGCCAGCCGTAAGACAGGGTCCACCTACGAGCAGTACTTC. It translates to CASRKTGSTYEQYF. The chain recombines TRBV2 with TRBJ2-7; 7 positions match TRBD1. CDR3 length: 14 residues. V shed 8 bases and J 2 bases; nucleotides not matched to a gene: 9. CDR1 is SNHLY, CDR2 FYNNEI, per germline.

The V gene is TRBV5-6, the J gene TRBJ2-3; 7 positions agree with TRBD1. Germline V gene sequence: CDR1 SGHDT, CDR2 YYEEEE. The V and J ends lost 4 bases and 1 base, in that order; junction bases with no gene match: 6. CDR3 length equals 15 residues. The chain's CDR3 is CASSGRDRRTDTQYF. The CDR3 coding sequence is TGTGCCAGCAGCGGTCGGGACAGACGCACAGATACGCAGTATTTT.

The V gene is TRBV29-1, the J gene TRBJ2-1, with TRBD1 matching over 10 bases. The CDR3 is made up of 13 amino acids. Germline CDR1 SQVTM, CDR2 ANQGSEA. After removal of 7 bases from V and 9 bases from J, the junction contained 9 bases not matched to a gene. This CDR3 is CSGDRDRGGEQFF. The CDR3, as DNA: TGCAGCGGCGACCGGGACAGGGGCGGTGAGCAGTTCTTC.

V gene TRBV6-1 combines with J gene TRBJ2-5, with TRBD2 matching 9 bases. V was clipped by 6 bases and J by 1 base; unmatched bases: 3. The CDR3 has 14 residues. Germline CDR1 MNHNS, CDR2 SASEGT. The CDR3 loop is CASRLAGSQETQYF. The CDR3 DNA sequence: TGTGCCAGCAGGCTAGCGGGAAGCCAAGAGACCCAGTACTTC.

As DNA, the CDR3 is TGTGCCAGCAGTGTAGGCCAGGGAGGCCAAGAGACCCAGTACTTC. Translated: CASSVGQGGQETQYF. The rearrangement joins TRBV6-4 to TRBJ2-5; D possibly corresponds to TRBD2 (6 bases). The V end lost 4 bases, the J end lost 1 base, and 13 bases lay between the germline ends. CDR3 length: 15 residues. CDR1 and CDR2 from the germline V gene are MRHNA and SNTAGT.

The V and J genes are TRBV9 and TRBJ2-1; no definite D call. CDR1 is SGDLS, CDR2 YYNGEE, per germline. V was cut by 0 bases and J by 7 bases, with 8 bases left in between. The CDR3 spans 13 residues. DNA for the CDR3: TGTGCCAGCAGCGTAGGAGACGGGAATGAGCAGTTCTTC. It codes for CASSVGDGNEQFF.

The chain employs TRBV15 and TRBJ2-7; D unresolved. The CDR3 has 12 residues. V lost 4 bases and J 3 bases, leaving 7 bases between the germline ends. CDR1 is LNHNV, CDR2 YYDKDF, per germline (reference sequence). CDR3 loop: CATSTSGYEQYF. DNA of the CDR3: TGTGCCACCAGCACGTCGGGCTACGAGCAGTACTTC.

The V and J genes are TRBV19 and TRBJ2-7; unclear D gene. Germline CDR1 is LNHDA and CDR2 is SQIVND (reference sequence). Trimming cost V 4 bases and J 0 bases, with 10 bases left between them. The CDR3 is 14 amino acids. The CDR3 bases are TGTGCCAGTAGTAAGTCACAGAGCTCCTACGAGCAGTACTTC. Its protein product is CASSKSQSSYEQYF.

The rearrangement uses TRBV7-2 and TRBJ2-2; D unclear. V lost 1 base and J 7 bases, leaving 7 bases between the germline ends. Germline V gives CDR1 SGHTA, CDR2 FQGNSA. The CDR3 consists of 13 residues. In nucleotides, the CDR3 is TGTGCCAGCAGCTTAGTCCCCCTCGGGGAGCTGTTTTTT. It yields the protein CASSLVPLGELFF.

The chain carries TRBV7-2 and TRBJ2-6; D perhaps matches TRBD1 (6 bases). Trimming removed 5 bases at V and 1 base at J, with 18 bases between. The CDR3 consists of 18 residues. The V gene's germline CDR1 is SGHTA and CDR2 FQGNSA. The CDR3 reads CASSHYSGQTSGANVLTF. The CDR3 DNA is TGTGCCAGCAGCCATTACTCGGGACAAACTTCTGGGGCCAACGTCCTGACTTTC.

This chain's CDR3 is CASSQVRGNEQFF. In nucleotides, the CDR3 is TGCGCCAGCAGCCAAGTCCGGGGCAATGAGCAGTTCTTC. The chain joins TRBV4-3 to TRBJ2-1, with TRBD2 as a possible D gene (5 bases). CDR3 size: 13 residues. CDR1 is LGHNA, CDR2 YSLEER, per germline. V gave up 1 base and J gave up 6 bases, with 7 bases separating them.

The chain links TRBV27 to TRBJ2-1, with TRBD1 matching over 10 bases. Germline CDR1 reads MNHEY; CDR2 reads SMNVEV (reference sequence). Trimming took 7 bases from V and 5 from J; bases not matched to a gene: 2. CDR3 length equals 13 residues. CDR3 loop: CASKGQGNNEQFF. CDR3 DNA: TGTGCCAGCAAGGGACAGGGGAACAATGAGCAGTTCTTC.

This chain connects TRBV27 to TRBJ1-4; TRBD1 aligns across 10 bases. Per the germline V gene, CDR1 is MNHEY and CDR2 is SMNVEV (reference sequence). CDR3 length equals 16 residues. V dropped 7 bases and J dropped 8; count of bases not matched to a gene: 13. The CDR3 spells CASTGQTGGAREKLFF. The CDR3 bases are TGTGCCAGCACTGGGCAGACAGGGGGCGCGAGGGAAAAACTGTTTTTT.